This T cell receptor beta chain was captured in a study of CD8 T cells in ankylosing spondylitis. General study findings and limits: Reports say disease-linked clones showed up significantly more in matched ankylosing spondylitis synovial fluid. For ankylosing spondylitis blood, a TCR beta motif of about 8 highly homologous variants appeared characteristic.

This CDR3 region has 13 residues. Per germline, CDR1 MGHRA and CDR2 YSYEKL. V lost 2 bases to trimming and J lost 8 bases; unmatched junction nucleotides: 5. A word on this clonotype: Its antigen is undetermined.

From the 5' RACE reads, TCRdb called clonotypes with MiXCR, one entry per CDR3 protein. The table shows roughly 700,000 distinct CDR3 sequences, with 15% to 20% occurring only once. The clonotype originates from a male donor with ankylosing spondylitis. The chain recombines TRBV4-1 with TRBJ1-2, with 7 bases fitting TRBD1. The sample comprised blood, either unsorted or a sorted T cell fraction (not recorded which). The CDR3 nucleotides are TGCGCCAGCAGCCAAAGGACAGGCGGAGGCTACACCTTC. Protein: CASSQRTGGGYTF.